Included here is one T cell receptor beta chain sequence, with context. This specimen comes from a study of blood T cell repertoires in COVID-19. Study context: Sites across the United States, Italy and Spain contributed samples from acute and convalescent COVID-19.

Here immunoSEQ multiplex PCR was the method, and the copy in TCRdb shows in-frame clones only, minus some. The sample carries more than 75,000 clones, 88% recorded once. Germline CDR1 SGHNT, CDR2 YENEEA. This CDR3 is 13 amino acids long. With 4 bases removed from V and 10 bases from J, the gap between germline ends came to 14 bases. This chain uses TRBV11-3 with TRBJ2-1; weak D call: TRBD2 (5 bases). The receptor was derived from a woman aged 80 or over with active COVID-19. The specimen sequenced was peripheral blood. The CDR3 region is CASSSSSSGEQFF. CDR3 nucleotide sequence: TGTGCCAGCAGCTCCTCCTCCTCGGGGGAGCAGTTCTTC.